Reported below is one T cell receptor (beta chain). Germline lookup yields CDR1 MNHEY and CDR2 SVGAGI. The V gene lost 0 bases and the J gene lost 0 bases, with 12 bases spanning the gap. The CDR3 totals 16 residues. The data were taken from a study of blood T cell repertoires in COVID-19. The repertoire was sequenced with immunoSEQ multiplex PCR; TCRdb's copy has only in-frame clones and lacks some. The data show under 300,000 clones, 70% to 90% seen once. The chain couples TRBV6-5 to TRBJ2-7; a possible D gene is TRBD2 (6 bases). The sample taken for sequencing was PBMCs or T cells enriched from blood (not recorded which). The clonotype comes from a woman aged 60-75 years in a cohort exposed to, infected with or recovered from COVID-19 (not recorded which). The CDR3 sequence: CASSYSTGLHSYEQYF. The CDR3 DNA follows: TGTGCCAGCAGTTACTCGACGGGACTCCACTCCTACGAGCAGTACTTC.